This TCR beta chain originates from a study of blood T cell repertoires in COVID-19 (dated by TCRdb to between 2020 and 2021). Describing the broader study: Collaborator samples came from the United States, Italy and Spain and covered acute and convalescent phases of COVID-19. Deeply sampled blood TCRbeta repertoires from subjects exposed to, actively infected with, or recovered from COVID-19 were included in the dataset. Where HLA class I and class II types were available, the types were taken from metadata supplied by the sample provider, not from assay-based typing. The sample metadata nearly always contained a de-identified subject ID, COVID-19 status, age in years and sex. The repertoires were made available in a free public database intended to serve as a resource for research on the immune response to SARS-CoV-2. The material from the prospective study consisted of cDNA or gDNA derived from T cells, B-cell-depleted T cells, or PBMCs. Samples came from the ongoing ImmuneRACE study (first 160 participants) plus 1,254 subjects from 6 global collaborators. What the work shows at the level of the full study, not this receptor alone: The quantity of clinical and demographic metadata differed by source and by participant and was supplied without curation.

TCRbeta CDR3 regions were amplified from genomic DNA by means of the immunoSEQ Assay, a bias-controlled multiplex PCR. The authors processed their data as follows. The number of nucleated cells in each sample was estimated from the amplification of reference gene primers within the assay. To quantify the absolute abundance of each unique TCRbeta CDR3 rearrangement, sequence reads were collapsed and filtered. For each sample, productive Simpson clonality was calculated as the square root of Simpson's diversity index over productive rearrangements. In its TCRdb copy, this immuneACCESS table keeps in-frame sequences only and misses some clones. Where compared with another copy, unresolved V genes explain less than half of these, and the others have no known cause. The V and J calls and clone size are taken from that table; D and trimming were inferred from the DNA. The sample table holds 130,000 or so clones, of which 85% were seen once. 4.3% of the sample belongs to the ten largest clones.

Germline trimming: 5 bases from V, 6 bases from J; junction bases outside gene matches: 3. The CDR3 numbers 13 residues from cysteine through phenylalanine. The read is trimmed to its CDR3 DNA, 39 bases read in frame from base 1. In the germline V gene, CDR1 corresponds to SGHAT and CDR2 to FQNNGV. Whole blood was collected in K2EDTA tubes by collaborating institutions according to the institutions' own protocols. For TCRbeta analysis, collaborators shipped samples as frozen whole blood, isolated PBMCs, or DNA extracted from either of those sample types. This clone was recorded once. The antigen it recognizes is unknown. No much larger clone is present one base from it, and per-base qualities are unavailable.

The sequenced sample consisted of peripheral blood. The clonotype originates from a human donor in a cohort sampled during active COVID-19. The V and J segments used are TRBV11-2 and TRBJ1-4, with 7 bases in between that match TRBD1. CDR3 reads: CASSPGTDEKLFF. The DNA reads TGTGCCAGCAGCCCTGGGACAGATGAAAAACTGTTTTTT.